The 10 T cell receptor beta chains given below trace back to one sample, sequenced in a study of vaccination effects on CD4 cells after COVID-19. Their recognized antigens are unknown. Produced via immunoSEQ multiplex PCR; TCRdb's table is partial and in-frame only. The sample has under 15,000 clones; 80% are singletons. Antigen-specific CD4+ T cells were expanded with viral peptide pools in the ViraFEST assay before sequencing. With approximately ten days of culture completed, CD4+ T cells were isolated. SARS-CoV-2 infected the person between March and December 2020, as confirmed by PCR. Either the mRNA-1273 or the BNT162b2 vaccine was given to participants as two doses. The sample was CD4+ T cells from PBMCs cultured with SARS-CoV-2 spike peptides, taken after COVID-19 vaccination. These receptors were obtained from a human donor who had a prior SARS-CoV-2 infection.

This chain joins TRBV7-9 and TRBJ2-2, with D perhaps given as TRBD1 or TRBD2 (5 bases each). Trimming stripped 0 bases from V and 6 bases from J, with 5 bases between. Germline V CDR1 and CDR2: SEHNR, FQNEAQ (reference sequence). The CDR3 contains 13 residues. The DNA of the CDR3 is TGTGCCAGCAGCTTAGCGGGGGCCGGGGAGCTGTTTTTT. It is translated as CASSLAGAGELFF.

The rearrangement uses TRBV7-9 and TRBJ2-3; D perhaps matches TRBD2 (6 bases). Germline V gives CDR1 SEHNR, CDR2 FQNEAQ (reference sequence). Trimming cost V 11 bases and J 5 bases, with 17 bases left between them. The CDR3 contains 13 residues. The CDR3 bases are TGTGCCTGTGCATGGGTGGGGGGAGATACGCAGTATTTT. Translated, it gives CACAWVGGDTQYF.

The CDR3: CASSSNVGTPYNEQFF. CDR3 bases: TGTGCCAGCAGTTCCAACGTAGGGACCCCATACAATGAGCAGTTCTTC. The V and J genes are TRBV27 and TRBJ2-1; D possibly uses TRBD1 or TRBD2 (5 bases each). Germline-derived CDR1 and CDR2 are MNHEY and SMNVEV (reference sequence). The CDR3 sequence is 16 residues long. Trimming took 4 bases from V and 4 from J, leaving 17 bases between them.

The chain employs TRBV3-1 (or the pseudogene TRBV3-2) and TRBJ2-1; TRBD1 matches 7 bases. J lost 9 bases, V lost 0 bases, and 5 bases had no gene match. The CDR3 length is 14 residues. Germline V CDR1 and CDR2: LGHDT, YNNKEL (reference sequence). In DNA, the CDR3 is TGTGCCAGCAGCCAAGATCTAGGGGGCGGTGAGCAGTTCTTC. Translating gives CASSQDLGGGEQFF.

By sample share, this clone is medium-sized. The rearrangement joins TRBV3-1 (or the pseudogene TRBV3-2) to TRBJ1-5; D remains unclear. Germline-derived CDR1 and CDR2 are LGHDT and YNNKEL (reference sequence). V lost 1 base, J lost 7 bases, and 5 bases lay in between. The CDR3 runs to 12 residues. CDR3 residues: CASSQVGQPQHF. DNA of the CDR3: TGTGCCAGCAGCCAAGTGGGCCAGCCCCAGCATTTT.

The chain recombines TRBV14 with TRBJ2-1; D call uncertain. CDR3 length equals 14 residues. The V gene's germline CDR1 is SGHDN and CDR2 FVKESK. Between the trimmed V and J ends, which lost 2 bases and 6 bases, there was a span of 11 bases. The CDR3 spells CASSQSGWLNEQFF. CDR3 coding DNA: TGTGCCAGCAGCCAATCCGGATGGCTCAATGAGCAGTTCTTC.

This sequence joins TRBV15 and TRBJ1-2; D perhaps matches TRBD1 (6 bases). The CDR3 spans 13 residues. V was shortened by 5 bases and J by 7 bases, with 14 bases between the two germline ends. Germline CDR1 is LNHNV and CDR2 is YYDKDF (reference sequence). The CDR3 DNA reads TGTGCCACCAGCTCACGGGGGGCGCTTGGCTACACCTTC. The encoded protein is CATSSRGALGYTF.

The chain is built from TRBV7-9 and TRBJ1-1, with a weak D call TRBD1 (5 bases). CDR1 is SEHNR and CDR2 is FQNEAQ in the germline V gene (reference sequence). The CDR3 runs to 13 residues. V lost 5 bases to trimming and J lost 8 bases, with 15 bases between them. The CDR3 here is CASSLRGAAEAFF. CDR3 coding DNA: TGTGCCAGCAGCCTACGAGGGGCAGCAGAAGCTTTCTTT. Using reference TRBV7-9 and TRBJ1-1 for the parts outside the CDR3, the full variable domain is DTGVSQNPRHKITKRGQNVTFRCDPISEHNRLYWYRQTLGQGPEFLTYFQNEAQLEKSRLLSDRFSAERPKGSFSTLEIQRTEQGDSAMYLCASSLRGAAEAFFGQGTRLTVV.

The CDR3 here is CASSQGLERAGENEQFF. CDR3 bases: TGCGCCAGCAGCCAAGGGCTCGAGAGGGCAGGGGAAAATGAGCAGTTCTTC. The chain combines TRBV4-1 with TRBJ2-1; TRBD1 is a possible D gene (6 bases). Trimming stripped 1 base from V and 7 bases from J, with 20 bases between. CDR3 size: 17 residues. CDR1 and CDR2 from the germline V gene are MGHRA and YSYEKL.

The gene calls are TRBV2 and TRBJ2-5; 9 bases map to TRBD2. V shed 8 bases, J shed 5 bases, and the junction held 9 bases outside the gene matches. The CDR3 length is 14 residues. Germline CDR1 is SNHLY and CDR2 is FYNNEI. The CDR3 DNA follows: TGTGCCAGCGCCTGGCGGGGGGGCCTTGAGACCCAGTACTTC. Translating it yields CASAWRGGLETQYF. The full variable domain, rest sourced from reference TRBV2 and TRBJ2-5, is EPEVTQTPSHQVTQMGQEVILRCVPISNHLYFYWYRQILGQKVEFLVSFYNNEISEKSEIFDDQFSVERPDGSNFTLKIRSTKLEDSAMYFCASAWRGGLETQYFGPGTRLLVL.